Listed below are T cell receptor beta chains from one sample, sequenced in a study of blood T cell repertoires in COVID-19. Sequenced by immunoSEQ multiplex PCR; TCRdb stores in-frame clones only, minus some. This table holds 300,000 to 350,000 clones, around 91% found once. Sequencing used peripheral blood. The origin of the receptors is a woman aged 18-29 years who had recovered from COVID-19. CDR3s include the opening cysteine and the closing phenylalanine or tryptophan. The D gene is left open where the match is weak. Where a row states a size, it is once, few, many or the class of an expanded clone; other rows omit it.

CDR3nt: TGTGCCACCAGCAGAGGTTCGGGAGGGAACACCGGGGAGCTGTTTTTT
CDR3aa: CATSRGSGGNTGELFF
v_gene: TRBV15
j_gene: TRBJ2-2
d_gene: TRBD2
abundance: -

CDR3nt: TGTGCCAGCAGCGTAGGGACAGTAAGCTATGGCTACACCTTC
CDR3aa: CASSVGTVSYGYTF
v_gene: TRBV9
j_gene: TRBJ1-2
d_gene: -
abundance: -

CDR3nt: TGTGCCAGTAGGACTAGCGGGAGATTGATCGCCGGGGAGCTGTTTTTT
CDR3aa: CASRTSGRLIAGELFF
v_gene: TRBV19
j_gene: TRBJ2-2
d_gene: TRBD2
abundance: once

CDR3nt: TGTGCCAGCAGCTTGGGGAACAGGGTTGCGTTACCCTATGGCTACACCTTC
CDR3aa: CASSLGNRVALPYGYTF
v_gene: TRBV5-6
j_gene: TRBJ1-2
d_gene: -
abundance: -

CDR3nt: TGTGCCAGCAGCTTAGGAAACAGCCTGAACACTGAAGCTTTCTTT
CDR3aa: CASSLGNSLNTEAFF
v_gene: TRBV11-3
j_gene: TRBJ1-1
d_gene: -
abundance: once

CDR3nt: TGTGCCAGCAGTGGACAGGGGTACACAGATACGCAGTATTTT
CDR3aa: CASSGQGYTDTQYF
v_gene: TRBV2
j_gene: TRBJ2-3
d_gene: TRBD1
abundance: -

CDR3nt: TGTGCCAGCTCACCAGGGGCAGGGCCCACCGGGGAGCTGTTTTTT
CDR3aa: CASSPGAGPTGELFF
v_gene: TRBV18
j_gene: TRBJ2-2
d_gene: -
abundance: -

CDR3nt: TGTGCCATCTGGGGACAGGGGCCCTATGGCTACACCTTC
CDR3aa: CAIWGQGPYGYTF
v_gene: TRBV10-3
j_gene: TRBJ1-2
d_gene: TRBD1
abundance: -

CDR3nt: TGTGCCAGCAGCCAAAGAAAAACAGGGGTGAACACTGAAGCTTTCTTT
CDR3aa: CASSQRKTGVNTEAFF
v_gene: TRBV3-1/TRBV3-2
j_gene: TRBJ1-1
d_gene: TRBD1
abundance: -

CDR3nt: TGTGCCAGCAGCAAAGGGTACGGGAGGGCCGAAGATACGCAGTATTTT
CDR3aa: CASSKGYGRAEDTQYF
v_gene: TRBV7-9
j_gene: TRBJ2-3
d_gene: TRBD2
abundance: -

CDR3nt: TGTGCCACCAGTGACACCGGGACAGGGAATGAAAAACTGTTTTTT
CDR3aa: CATSDTGTGNEKLFF
v_gene: TRBV24-1
j_gene: TRBJ1-4
d_gene: TRBD1
abundance: -

CDR3nt: TGTGCCAGCAGTATAGCGGGCCCCTACAATGAGCAGTTCTTC
CDR3aa: CASSIAGPYNEQFF
v_gene: TRBV27
j_gene: TRBJ2-1
d_gene: TRBD2
abundance: -

CDR3nt: TGTGCCTGGAGTGCTAGCGGGGGCACAGATACGCAGTATTTT
CDR3aa: CAWSASGGTDTQYF
v_gene: TRBV30
j_gene: TRBJ2-3
d_gene: TRBD2
abundance: -

CDR3nt: TGTGCCAGCAGCTTATTTATCGGGGGACTCTCCTACAATGAGCAGTTCTTC
CDR3aa: CASSLFIGGLSYNEQFF
v_gene: TRBV7-2
j_gene: TRBJ2-1
d_gene: -
abundance: -

CDR3nt: TGTGCCAGCATGGTTGGCGGGAGGGTCGCCTACAATGAGCAGTTCTTC
CDR3aa: CASMVGGRVAYNEQFF
v_gene: TRBV2
j_gene: TRBJ2-1
d_gene: TRBD2
abundance: -

CDR3nt: TGTGCCAGCAGCTCAGCGGGAGGTGGGTTCAATGAGCAGTTCTTC
CDR3aa: CASSSAGGGFNEQFF
v_gene: TRBV5-4
j_gene: TRBJ2-1
d_gene: TRBD2
abundance: -

CDR3nt: TGTGCCAGTAGTCTGGGACTAGCGGGAGGGGAGGAGCAGTTCTTC
CDR3aa: CASSLGLAGGEEQFF
v_gene: TRBV19
j_gene: TRBJ2-1
d_gene: TRBD2
abundance: -